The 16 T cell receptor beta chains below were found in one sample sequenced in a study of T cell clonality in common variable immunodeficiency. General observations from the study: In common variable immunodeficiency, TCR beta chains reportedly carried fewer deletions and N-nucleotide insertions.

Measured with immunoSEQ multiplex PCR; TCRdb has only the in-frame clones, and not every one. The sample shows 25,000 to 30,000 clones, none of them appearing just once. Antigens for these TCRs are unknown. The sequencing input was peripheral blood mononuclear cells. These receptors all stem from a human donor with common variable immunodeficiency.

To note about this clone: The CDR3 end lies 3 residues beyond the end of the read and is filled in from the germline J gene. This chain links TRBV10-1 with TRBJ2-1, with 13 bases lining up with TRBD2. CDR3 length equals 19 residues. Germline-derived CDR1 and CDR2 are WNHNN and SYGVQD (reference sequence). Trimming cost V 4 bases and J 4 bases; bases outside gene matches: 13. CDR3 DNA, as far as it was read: TGCGCCAGCAGTGGGACTAGCGGGGGCCCCCGTCCTAGGTACAATGAG. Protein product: CASSGTSGGPRPRYNE. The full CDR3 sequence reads CASSGTSGGPRPRYNEQFF.

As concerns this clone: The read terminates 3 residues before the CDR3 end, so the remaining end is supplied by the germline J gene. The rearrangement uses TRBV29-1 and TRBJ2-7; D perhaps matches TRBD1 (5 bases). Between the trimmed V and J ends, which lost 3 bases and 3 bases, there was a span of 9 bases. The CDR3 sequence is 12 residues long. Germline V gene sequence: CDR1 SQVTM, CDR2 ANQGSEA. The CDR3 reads CSVEKDSYEQYF. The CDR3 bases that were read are TGCAGCGTTGAGAAAGACAGCTACGAG.

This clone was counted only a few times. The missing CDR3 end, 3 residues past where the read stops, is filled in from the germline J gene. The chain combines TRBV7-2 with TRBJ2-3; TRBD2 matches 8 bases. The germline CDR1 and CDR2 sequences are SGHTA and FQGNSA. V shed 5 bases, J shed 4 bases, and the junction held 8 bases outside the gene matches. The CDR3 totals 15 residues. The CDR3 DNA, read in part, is TGTGCCAGCAGCCCGGGGGGGGTGGGTGCAGATACG. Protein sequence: CASSPGGVGADT. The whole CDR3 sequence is CASSPGGVGADTQYF.

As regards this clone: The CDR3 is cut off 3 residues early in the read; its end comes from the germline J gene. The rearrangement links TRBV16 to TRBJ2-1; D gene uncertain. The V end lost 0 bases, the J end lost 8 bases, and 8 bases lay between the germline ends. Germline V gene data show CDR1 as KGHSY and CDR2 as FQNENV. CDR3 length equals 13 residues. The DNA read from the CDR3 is TGTGCCAGCAGCCAATCGGCGGATGATGAG. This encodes CASSQSADDE. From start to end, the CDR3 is CASSQSADDEQFF. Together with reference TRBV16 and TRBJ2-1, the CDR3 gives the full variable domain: GEEVAQTPKHLVRGEGQKAKLYCAPIKGHSYVFWYQQVLKNEFKFLISFQNENVFDETGMPKERFSAKCLPNSPCSLEIQATKLEDSAVYFCASSQSADDEQFFGPGTRLTVL.

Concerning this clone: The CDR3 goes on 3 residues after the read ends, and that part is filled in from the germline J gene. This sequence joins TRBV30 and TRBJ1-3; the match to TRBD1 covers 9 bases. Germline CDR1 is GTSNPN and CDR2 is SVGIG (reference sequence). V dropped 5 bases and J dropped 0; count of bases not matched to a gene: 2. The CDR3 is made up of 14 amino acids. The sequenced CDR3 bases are TGTGCCTGGGGACAGGGGCGCTCTGGAAACACC. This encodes CAWGQGRSGNT. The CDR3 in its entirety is CAWGQGRSGNTIYF.

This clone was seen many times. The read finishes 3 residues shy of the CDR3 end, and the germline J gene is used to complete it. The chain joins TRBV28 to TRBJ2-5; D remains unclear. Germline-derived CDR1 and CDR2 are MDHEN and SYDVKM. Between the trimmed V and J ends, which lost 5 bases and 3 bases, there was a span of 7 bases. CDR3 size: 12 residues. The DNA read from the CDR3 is TGTGCCAGCAGTGCCCAGAAAGAGACC. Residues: CASSAQKET. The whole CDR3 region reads CASSAQKETQYF.

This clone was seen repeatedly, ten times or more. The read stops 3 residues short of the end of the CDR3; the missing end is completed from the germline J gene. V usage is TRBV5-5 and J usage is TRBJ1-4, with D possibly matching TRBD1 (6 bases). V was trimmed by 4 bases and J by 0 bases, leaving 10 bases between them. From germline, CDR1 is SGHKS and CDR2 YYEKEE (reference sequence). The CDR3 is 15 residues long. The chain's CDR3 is CASSRTVSTNEKLFF. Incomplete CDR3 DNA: TGTGCCAGCAGCAGGACAGTGTCAACTAATGAAAAA. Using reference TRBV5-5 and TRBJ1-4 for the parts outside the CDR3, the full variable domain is DAGVTQSPTHLIKTRGQQVTLRCSPISGHKSVSWYQQVLGQGPQFIFQYYEKEERGRGNFPDRFSARQFPNYSSELNVNALLLGDSALYLCASSRTVSTNEKLFFGSGTQLSVL.

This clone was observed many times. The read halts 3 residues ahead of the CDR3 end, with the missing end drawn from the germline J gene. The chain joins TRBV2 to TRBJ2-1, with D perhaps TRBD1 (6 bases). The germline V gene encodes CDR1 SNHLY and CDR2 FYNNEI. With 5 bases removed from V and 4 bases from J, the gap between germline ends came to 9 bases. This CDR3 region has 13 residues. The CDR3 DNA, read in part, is TGTGCCAGCAGTAAACAGGGTTACAATGAG. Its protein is CASSKQGYNE. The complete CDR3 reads CASSKQGYNEQFF. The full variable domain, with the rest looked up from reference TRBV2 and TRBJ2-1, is EPEVTQTPSHQVTQMGQEVILRCVPISNHLYFYWYRQILGQKVEFLVSFYNNEISEKSEIFDDQFSVERPDGSNFTLKIRSTKLEDSAMYFCASSKQGYNEQFFGPGTRLTVL.

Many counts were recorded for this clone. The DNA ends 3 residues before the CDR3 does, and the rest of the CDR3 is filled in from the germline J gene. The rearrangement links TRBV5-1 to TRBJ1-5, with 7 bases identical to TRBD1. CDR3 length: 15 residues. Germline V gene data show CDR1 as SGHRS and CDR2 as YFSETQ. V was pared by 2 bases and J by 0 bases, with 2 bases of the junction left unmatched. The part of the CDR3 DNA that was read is TGCGCCAGCAGCTTTGGGGACAGTAGCAATCAGCCC. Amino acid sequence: CASSFGDSSNQP. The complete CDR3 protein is CASSFGDSSNQPQHF.

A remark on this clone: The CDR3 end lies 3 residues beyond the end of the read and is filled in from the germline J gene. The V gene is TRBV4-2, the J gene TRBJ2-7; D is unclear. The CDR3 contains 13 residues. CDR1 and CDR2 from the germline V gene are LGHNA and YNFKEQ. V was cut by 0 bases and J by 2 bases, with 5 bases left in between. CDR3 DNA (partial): TGTGCCAGCAGCCAAGATTCTGCCTACGAG. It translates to CASSQDSAYE. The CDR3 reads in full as CASSQDSAYEQYF.

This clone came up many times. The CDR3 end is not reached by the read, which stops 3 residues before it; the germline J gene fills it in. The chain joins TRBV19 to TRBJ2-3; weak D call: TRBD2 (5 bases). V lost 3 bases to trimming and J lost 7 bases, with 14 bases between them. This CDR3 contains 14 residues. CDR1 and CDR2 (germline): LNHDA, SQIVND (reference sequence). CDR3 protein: CASSMSGEGNTQYF. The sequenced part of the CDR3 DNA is TGTGCCAGTAGTATGTCTGGAGAGGGTAATACG. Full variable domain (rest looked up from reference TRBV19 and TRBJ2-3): DGGITQSPKYLFRKEGQNVTLSCEQNLNHDAMYWYRQDPGQGLRLIYYSQIVNDFQKGDIAEGYSVSREKKESFPLTVTSAQKNPTAFYLCASSMSGEGNTQYFGPGTRLTVL.

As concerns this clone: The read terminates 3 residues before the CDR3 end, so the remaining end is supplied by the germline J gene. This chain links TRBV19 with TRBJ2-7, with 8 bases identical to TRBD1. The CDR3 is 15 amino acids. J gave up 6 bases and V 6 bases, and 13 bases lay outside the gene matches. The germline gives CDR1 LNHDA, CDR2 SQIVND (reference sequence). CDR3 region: CASRGQGGPLGEQYF. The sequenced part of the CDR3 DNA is TGTGCCAGTAGAGGACAGGGCGGGCCTTTGGGCGAG.

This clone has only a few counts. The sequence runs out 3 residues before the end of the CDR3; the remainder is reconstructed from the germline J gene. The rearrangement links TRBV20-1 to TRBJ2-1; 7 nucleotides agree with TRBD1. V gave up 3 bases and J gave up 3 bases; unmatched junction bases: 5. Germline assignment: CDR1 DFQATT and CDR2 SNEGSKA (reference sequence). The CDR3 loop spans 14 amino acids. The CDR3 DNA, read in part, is TGCAGTGCTAGTCTCACAGGGGTCTACAATGAG. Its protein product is CSASLTGVYNE. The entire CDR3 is CSASLTGVYNEQFF.

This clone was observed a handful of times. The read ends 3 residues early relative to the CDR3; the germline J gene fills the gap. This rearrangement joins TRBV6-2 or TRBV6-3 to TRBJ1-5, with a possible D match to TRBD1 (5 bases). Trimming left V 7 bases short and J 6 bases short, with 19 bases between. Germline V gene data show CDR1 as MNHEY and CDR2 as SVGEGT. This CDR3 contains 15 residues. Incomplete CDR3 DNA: TGTGCCAGCACTTCGAGGGGAGGGAGAACTCAGCCC. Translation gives CASTSRGGRTQP. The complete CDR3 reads CASTSRGGRTQPQHF.

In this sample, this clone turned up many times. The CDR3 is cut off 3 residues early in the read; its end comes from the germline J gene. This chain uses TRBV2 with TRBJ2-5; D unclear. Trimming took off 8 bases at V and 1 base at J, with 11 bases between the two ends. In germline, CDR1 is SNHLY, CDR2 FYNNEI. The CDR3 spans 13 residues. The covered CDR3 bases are TGTGCCAGCGGGCCAAGCAGCCAAGAGACC. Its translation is CASGPSSQET. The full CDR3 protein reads CASGPSSQETQYF. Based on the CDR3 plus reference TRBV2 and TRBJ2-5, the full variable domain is EPEVTQTPSHQVTQMGQEVILRCVPISNHLYFYWYRQILGQKVEFLVSFYNNEISEKSEIFDDQFSVERPDGSNFTLKIRSTKLEDSAMYFCASGPSSQETQYFGPGTRLLVL.

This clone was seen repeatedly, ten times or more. The CDR3 region is CATSRDYLAGGDEQFF. The DNA read from the CDR3 is TGTGCCACCAGCAGAGATTATCTAGCGGGAGGCGATGAG. This sequence joins TRBV15 and TRBJ2-1; 11 bases fit TRBD2. The CDR3 extends 3 residues past the end of the read, so its final part is completed from the germline J gene. Germline trimming cut 0 bases from V and 8 bases from J; bases unmatched to any gene: 6. Looked up from germline, CDR1 is LNHNV and CDR2 is YYDKDF (reference sequence). There are 16 residues in the CDR3.